Each of the 26 T cell receptor beta chains below was sequenced from the same sample in a study of identical twins. TCRdb called the 5' RACE reads again in MiXCR, with one record for every CDR3 protein. Of a few hundred thousand distinct CDR3 sequences in the sample, about a fifth were seen once. Specimen: naive T cells sorted from blood. These receptors were collected from a man between 50 and 59 years old in good health.

This clonotype was seen a few times. The chain links TRBV4-2 to TRBJ2-5, with 9 bases identical to TRBD1. The CDR3 loop spans 19 amino acids. The trim removed 0 bases at V and 0 bases at J, leaving 11 bases unmatched. The germline gives CDR1 LGHNA, CDR2 YNFKEQ. Written as DNA, the CDR3 is TGTGCCAGCAGCCAAGATTGGACAGGGGCCTGGACGTACCAAGAGACCCAGTACTTC. Its protein is CASSQDWTGAWTYQETQYF.

This clonotype was counted at least ten times. One junction end disagrees with the germline gene, perhaps due to a read error. The CDR3 sequence: CASSNSGDYNEQFF. The CDR3 DNA sequence: TGTGCCAGCAGTAACTCGGGGGACTACAATGAGCAGTTCTTC. The gene calls are TRBV6-2 or TRBV6-3 and TRBJ2-1, with TRBD2 as a possible D gene (6 bases). The CDR3 has 14 residues. Germline CDR1 and CDR2: MNHEY and SVGEGT.

This clonotype was detected ten times or more. The rearrangement links TRBV6-5 to TRBJ2-1; unclear D gene. CDR3 length: 14 residues. Germline V gives CDR1 MNHEY, CDR2 SVGAGI. The germline V and J ends were trimmed by 0 bases and 3 bases, with 6 bases remaining between them. CDR3 loop: CASSYSTGYNEQFF. In DNA, the CDR3 is TGTGCCAGCAGTTACTCGACTGGCTACAATGAGCAGTTCTTC.

In its sample, this clonotype was seen many times. The chain joins TRBV5-1 to TRBJ2-1; D ambiguous. CDR1 is SGHRS and CDR2 is YFSETQ in the germline V gene. Trimming left V 1 base short and J 5 bases short, with 7 bases between. The CDR3 is made up of 13 amino acids. The CDR3 protein is CASSLPENNEQFF. CDR3 sequence (DNA): TGCGCCAGCAGCTTGCCAGAGAACAATGAGCAGTTCTTC.

In its sample, this clonotype was seen a few times. The chain recombines TRBV5-1 with TRBJ2-3; maybe TRBD2 (6 bases). V gave up 3 bases and J gave up 5 bases, with 13 bases separating them. The CDR3 runs 14 residues. Germline assignment: CDR1 SGHRS and CDR2 YFSETQ. The chain's CDR3 is CASSWGDGEDTQYF. The CDR3 bases are TGCGCCAGCAGCTGGGGGGACGGGGAAGATACGCAGTATTTT.

This sequence joins TRBV13 and TRBJ2-1; 12 bases fit TRBD2. Per the germline V gene, CDR1 is PRHDT and CDR2 is FYEKMQ (reference sequence). CDR3 length: 19 residues. V lost 5 bases and J lost 0; bases outside the gene matches: 11. CDR3 region: CASSRRLAGVLSSYNEQFF. CDR3 DNA: TGTGCCAGCAGCCGACGACTAGCGGGAGTTCTCAGCTCCTACAATGAGCAGTTCTTC.

The chain carries TRBV15 and TRBJ1-3, with D perhaps TRBD1 (5 bases). V was pared by 0 bases and J by 7 bases, with 7 bases between. This CDR3 is built from 13 residues. Germline values: CDR1 LNHNV, CDR2 YYDKDF (reference sequence). CDR3 region: CATSRDWGNTIYF. The DNA of the CDR3 is TGTGCCACCAGCAGAGATTGGGGGAACACCATATATTTT. The full variable domain, in which reference TRBV15 and TRBJ1-3 provide the parts outside the CDR3, is DAMVIQNPRYQVTQFGKPVTLSCSQTLNHNVMYWYQQKSSQAPKLLFHYYDKDFNNEADTPDNFQSRRPNTSFCFLDIRSPGLGDTAMYLCATSRDWGNTIYFGEGSWLTVV.

This clonotype was observed a few times. The germline gene is not matched at one end of the junction; a read error may be the cause. The genes are TRBV20-1 and TRBJ2-7, with 8 bases lining up with TRBD2. This CDR3 is 15 amino acids long. Germline assignment: CDR1 DFQATT and CDR2 SNEGSKA (reference sequence). The CDR3 nucleotides are TGCAGTGCCAGAGGGACGGGAGGGGTGCCCTACGAGCAGTACTTC. Amino acid sequence: CSARGTGGVPYEQYF.

V usage is TRBV12-3 or TRBV12-4 and J usage is TRBJ2-7; D not certain. The CDR3 spans 14 residues. With 2 bases removed from V and 5 bases from J, the gap between germline ends came to 13 bases. Written as DNA, the CDR3 is TGTGCCAGCAGTTTAACCAGGATCCTCAACGAGCAGTACTTC. Translation gives CASSLTRILNEQYF.

The V call is TRBV12-3 or TRBV12-4, the J call TRBJ2-7; D gene uncertain. V dropped 3 bases and J dropped 3 bases, with 9 bases sitting between them. This CDR3 is 13 amino acids long. The CDR3 region has the DNA TGTGCCAGCAGTTTGAGTCCTTTCTACGAGCAGTACTTC. Translation gives CASSLSPFYEQYF.

The V call is TRBV5-5, the J call TRBJ1-4; 7 bases are shared with TRBD1. With V trimmed by 1 base and J by 3 bases, 3 bases remained unmatched. Per germline, CDR1 SGHKS and CDR2 YYEKEE (reference sequence). This CDR3 is built from 15 residues. In nucleotides, the CDR3 is TGTGCCAGCAGCTTGACGGGACAGCCTAATGAAAAACTGTTTTTT. Translating gives CASSLTGQPNEKLFF.

This chain connects TRBV7-9 to TRBJ2-7; 11 nucleotides align to TRBD1. V trimming: 1 base; J trimming: 2 bases; junction bases outside the gene matches: 1. Germline loops: CDR1 SEHNR, CDR2 FQNEAQ (reference sequence). CDR3 size: 15 residues. CDR3 protein: CASSLGGQGAYEQYF. For the CDR3, the DNA is TGTGCCAGCAGCTTAGGGGGACAGGGGGCCTACGAGCAGTACTTC. Full variable domain (missing parts from reference TRBV7-9 and TRBJ2-7): DTGVSQNPRHKITKRGQNVTFRCDPISEHNRLYWYRQTLGQGPEFLTYFQNEAQLEKSRLLSDRFSAERPKGSFSTLEIQRTEQGDSAMYLCASSLGGQGAYEQYFGPGTRLTVT.

The chain links TRBV7-9 to TRBJ2-3; TRBD1 matches 9 bases. The CDR3 is 15 amino acids. The J segment lost 4 bases and the V segment lost 5 bases, leaving 7 bases of the junction unmatched. Germline V gene sequence: CDR1 SEHNR, CDR2 FQNEAQ (reference sequence). The CDR3 here is CASSAGTGRPDTQYF. The CDR3 DNA reads as TGTGCCAGCAGCGCGGGGACAGGGAGGCCAGATACGCAGTATTTT.

The table lists this clonotype with many counts. The V call is TRBV7-2, the J call TRBJ1-4; D is possibly TRBD1 (6 bases). This CDR3 spans 21 amino acids. Germline CDR1 SGHTA, CDR2 FQGNSA. V shed 0 bases and J shed 4 bases, with 27 bases lying between them. The DNA of the CDR3 is TGTGCCAGCAGCTTAGCTAGGGGTCCCGGGACACGGGACCGGGGTAATGAAAAACTGTTTTTT. This sequence encodes CASSLARGPGTRDRGNEKLFF. The entire variable domain, with the rest obtained from reference TRBV7-2 and TRBJ1-4, is as follows: GAGVSQSPSNKVTEKGKDVELRCDPISGHTALYWYRQSLGQGLEFLIYFQGNSAPDKSGLPSDRFSAERTGGSVSTLTIQRTQQEDSAVYLCASSLARGPGTRDRGNEKLFFGSGTQLSVL.

The chain recombines TRBV4-3 with TRBJ2-5; TRBD2 aligns across 12 bases. The CDR3 is made up of 18 amino acids. Germline V CDR1 and CDR2: LGHNA, YSLEER. With V trimmed by 1 base and J by 9 bases, 15 bases remained unmatched. The CDR3 DNA reads TGCGCCAGCAGCCAAGGGCTAGCGACTAGCGGGAGCAAGAGACCCCAGTACTTC. This encodes CASSQGLATSGSKRPQYF.

In this sample, this clonotype turned up many times. V and J are TRBV7-2 and TRBJ2-7; 8 bases are a match to TRBD1. The ends lost 5 bases at V and 5 bases at J; junction bases unmatched: 14. CDR3 size: 16 residues. The V gene's germline CDR1 is SGHTA and CDR2 FQGNSA. The CDR3 region is CASSPFQGAGFHEQYF. The CDR3 DNA reads TGTGCCAGCAGCCCATTCCAGGGGGCGGGGTTCCACGAGCAGTACTTC.

Ten or more counts support this clonotype. V and J are TRBV7-2 and TRBJ2-1; 7 nucleotides agree with TRBD1. The germline gives CDR1 SGHTA, CDR2 FQGNSA. The CDR3 extends over 16 amino acids. Germline trimming cut 5 bases from V and 8 bases from J; bases unmatched to any gene: 15. The CDR3 sequence is CASSPILQTGPYEQFF. The CDR3 region has the DNA TGTGCCAGCAGCCCAATCCTTCAGACAGGGCCGTATGAGCAGTTCTTC.

This clonotype was counted between two and nine times. The chain combines TRBV27 with TRBJ2-1, with 12 bases lining up with TRBD2. Germline V gene sequence: CDR1 MNHEY, CDR2 SMNVEV (reference sequence). The CDR3 consists of 15 residues. V lost 2 bases and J lost 6; bases outside the gene matches: 2. The CDR3, as DNA: TGTGCCAGCAGTTTACTAGCGGGGGGGTTCAATGAGCAGTTCTTC. Its protein is CASSLLAGGFNEQFF.

This clonotype occurred a few times. V is TRBV6-5 and J is TRBJ1-2; 8 bases are shared with TRBD1. The V segment lost 1 base and the J segment 3 bases; nucleotides outside the gene matches: 7. The CDR3 length is 16 residues. Germline-derived CDR1 and CDR2 are MNHEY and SVGAGI. The CDR3 region is CASSYFGQGIYYGYTF. CDR3 DNA: TGTGCCAGCAGTTACTTTGGACAGGGAATTTACTATGGCTACACCTTC.

This chain uses TRBV30 with TRBJ1-4; tentative D call: TRBD1 (6 bases). V lost 5 bases, J lost 5 bases, and 15 bases lay in between. Germline loops: CDR1 GTSNPN, CDR2 SVGIG (reference sequence). The CDR3 loop spans 14 amino acids. The CDR3 DNA reads TGTGCCTGGCGACGAGGGGGTTGGAATGAAAAACTGTTTTTT. Translation gives CAWRRGGWNEKLFF.

The rearrangement links TRBV11-2 to TRBJ2-5; 8 bases map to TRBD2. The CDR3 covers 15 residues. CDR1 SGHAT and CDR2 FQNNGV come from the germline V gene. V lost 4 bases to trimming and J lost 0 bases; unmatched junction nucleotides: 4. The CDR3: CASSSLLADQETQYF. The CDR3 DNA reads as TGTGCCAGCAGCTCCCTACTAGCGGACCAAGAGACCCAGTACTTC.

V usage is TRBV4-3 and J usage is TRBJ2-3, with D unresolved. V lost 4 bases and J lost 6, with 11 bases in between. CDR3 length equals 13 residues. CDR1 and CDR2 (germline): LGHNA, YSLEER. CDR3 protein: CASSLIRTDTQYF. The CDR3 bases are TGCGCCAGCAGCCTAATCCGGACGGATACGCAGTATTTT.

The chain couples TRBV3-1 to TRBJ2-1; the D gene is possibly TRBD1 (5 bases). The V end was cut by 2 bases, the J end by 4 bases, with 18 bases between. Germline V gene sequence: CDR1 LGHDT, CDR2 YNNKEL (reference sequence). This CDR3 is built from 17 residues. CDR3 loop: CASSQFPKGPVYNEQFF. The CDR3 DNA follows: TGTGCCAGCAGCCAATTTCCGAAGGGGCCAGTGTACAATGAGCAGTTCTTC.

This clonotype was seen many times. The chain recombines TRBV19 with TRBJ2-1; D is uncertain. From germline, CDR1 is LNHDA and CDR2 SQIVND (reference sequence). The V end lost 5 bases, the J end lost 11 bases, and 13 bases lay between the germline ends. The CDR3 runs 12 residues. The chain's CDR3 is CASSFGVQKQFF. The CDR3 bases are TGTGCCAGTAGTTTCGGAGTGCAGAAGCAGTTCTTC.

This clonotype has more than one count but fewer than ten. The chain joins TRBV29-1 to TRBJ2-7, with D perhaps being TRBD1 or TRBD2 (5 bases each). The CDR3 covers 12 residues. V lost 3 bases and J 7 bases, leaving 13 bases between the germline ends. CDR1 SQVTM and CDR2 ANQGSEA come from the germline V gene. CDR3: CSVDQGPGEQYF. For the CDR3, the DNA is TGCAGCGTTGATCAGGGTCCGGGGGAGCAGTACTTC.

This clonotype was seen repeatedly, ten times or more. The V gene is TRBV10-3, the J gene TRBJ2-1; the match to TRBD2 covers 10 bases. CDR3 size: 15 residues. Unmatched junction bases numbered 8, after V lost 5 bases and J lost 7 bases. CDR1 and CDR2 from the germline V gene are ENHRY and SYGVKD. The CDR3 protein is CAISSGTSATNEQFF. CDR3 nucleotide sequence: TGTGCCATCAGTTCCGGGACTAGCGCGACTAATGAGCAGTTCTTC.